Listed below are T cell receptor beta chains from one sample, sequenced in a study of T cell responses to AZD1222 COVID-19 vaccine. Clones were read by immunoSEQ multiplex PCR, and TCRdb kept only the in-frame ones, dropping some. In the table there are around 100,000 clones, about 86% of which are singletons. Sequencing was performed on peripheral blood, taken on day 0 of AZD1222 vaccination. These receptors were taken from an adult in good health. Both conserved end residues are part of each CDR3. The order of the fields is D gene, J gene, CDR3 length, clone size, V gene, CDR3 protein, CDR3 DNA. The D gene is left open where the match is weak. Some rows mark clone size as missing; the rest say once, few, many or name a class of expanded clone.

. TRBJ1-2 13 . TRBV7-9 CASSMSGRYGYTF TGTGCCAGCAGCATGTCGGGGCGCTATGGCTACACCTTC
TRBD1 TRBJ1-1 15 . TRBV7-2 CASRGTGGSRTEAFF TGTGCCAGCAGGGGAACAGGGGGCTCGCGGACTGAAGCTTTCTTT
. TRBJ1-6 15 few TRBV9 CASSVANRENSPLHF TGTGCCAGCAGCGTAGCTAACAGGGAGAATTCACCCCTCCACTTT
. TRBJ1-3 17 once TRBV9 CASSVGDPYNSGNTIYF TGTGCCAGCAGCGTAGGGGACCCATACAACTCTGGAAACACCATATATTTT
. TRBJ2-2 14 . TRBV5-1 CASSLGAEAGELFF TGCGCCAGCAGCTTGGGAGCGGAGGCCGGGGAGCTGTTTTTT
. TRBJ1-4 13 . TRBV19 CASNAGHEEKLFF TGTGCCAGTAACGCCGGACATGAGGAAAAACTGTTTTTT
TRBD1 TRBJ2-7 15 few TRBV7-9 CASSLVGQGPYEQYF TGTGCCAGCAGCTTAGTGGGACAGGGACCCTACGAGCAGTACTTC
. TRBJ2-2 16 . TRBV6-6 CASSYSIGTNTGELFF TGTGCCAGCAGTTACTCTATAGGGACCAACACCGGGGAGCTGTTTTTT
. TRBJ1-1 15 . TRBV6-2/TRBV6-3 CASSYAKSGWSTAFF TGTGCCAGCAGTTACGCTAAGTCTGGGTGGTCTACGGCTTTCTTT
TRBD1 TRBJ2-2 14 . TRBV29-1 CSAGGHTNTGELFF TGCAGCGCAGGGGGACACACGAACACCGGGGAGCTGTTTTTT
TRBD1 TRBJ1-6 15 . TRBV6-5 CASTSDRALNSPLHF TGTGCCAGCACCTCGGACAGGGCGTTAAATTCACCCCTCCACTTT
. TRBJ1-2 14 once TRBV6-1 CASSDSLITWSYTF TGTGCCAGCAGTGATTCCCTTATAACTTGGAGCTACACCTTC
TRBD1 TRBJ1-5 15 . TRBV6-2/TRBV6-3 CASSLWDRGYQPQHF TGTGCCAGCAGTTTGTGGGACAGGGGGTATCAGCCCCAGCATTTT
. TRBJ1-3 15 . TRBV18 CASSPDISSGNTIYF TGTGCCAGCTCACCGGACATAAGCTCTGGAAACACCATATATTTT